The 32 T cell receptor beta chains in this list originate from one sample, sequenced in a study of CD8+ T cells in alopecia areata. cDNA prepared by RNA extraction and subsequent reverse transcription served as the template for sequencing. Generated by immunoSEQ multiplex PCR, the TCRdb table keeps only in-frame clones and is missing some. The profile shows approximately 130,000 clones, under 65% of them singletons. The treatment: oral pan-JAK inhibitor, 5-10 mg twice daily. Sequencing used CD4+ T cells sorted from blood, obtained at week 4, from a patient treated with tofacitinib. These receptors were taken from a human donor with alopecia areata.

On this clone itself: At the DNA level, this CDR3 is encoded by other sequences in the same sample as well. The chain uses TRBV18 and TRBJ1-1; maybe TRBD1 (5 bases). CDR3 length equals 14 residues. CDR1 and CDR2 from the germline V gene are KGHSH and LQKENI. The V end was cut by 2 bases, the J end by 1 base, with 8 bases between. CDR3 DNA: TGTGCCAGCTCACCAAGGGGCGGGAACACTGAAGCTTTCTTT. This translates into CASSPRGGNTEAFF.

The sample holds a few counts of this clone. The V gene is TRBV6-1, the J gene TRBJ2-6, with D unresolved. The CDR3 has 15 amino acids. Germline-derived CDR1 and CDR2 are MNHNS and SASEGT. With 3 bases removed from V and 4 bases from J, the gap between germline ends came to 10 bases. The CDR3 spells CASSDFGVGANVLTF. CDR3 coding DNA: TGTGCCAGCAGTGATTTTGGTGTGGGGGCCAACGTCCTGACTTTC.

This chain uses TRBV18 with TRBJ1-6; D gene uncertain. Trimming took 3 bases from V and 7 from J, leaving 10 bases between them. This CDR3 region has 14 residues. Germline CDR1 is KGHSH and CDR2 is LQKENI. The CDR3 DNA follows: TGTGCCAGCTCACCGACCCGGAGCAATTCACCCCTCCACTTT. This codes for CASSPTRSNSPLHF. Looking up the rest from reference TRBV18 and TRBJ1-6 gives the full variable domain: NAGVMQNPRHLVRRRGQEARLRCSPMKGHSHVYWYRQLPEEGLKFMVYLQKENIIDESGMPKERFSAEFPKEGPSILRIQQVVRGDSAAYFCASSPTRSNSPLHFGNGTRLTVT.

The chain combines TRBV27 with TRBJ2-7, with 7 bases lining up with TRBD2. The V segment lost 11 bases and the J segment 9 bases; nucleotides outside the gene matches: 7. Germline V lookup: CDR1 MNHEY, CDR2 SMNVEV (reference sequence). This CDR3 region has 10 residues. CDR3 amino acids: CAEQAGRQYF. CDR3 in DNA: TGTGCCGAACAAGCGGGACGGCAGTACTTC.

V gene TRBV4-1 combines with J gene TRBJ2-3, with 9 bases fitting TRBD2. V trimming: 0 bases; J trimming: 3 bases; junction bases outside the gene matches: 16. The CDR3 covers 20 residues. Germline V CDR1 and CDR2: MGHRA, YSYEKL. CDR3: CASSQEVAAGGLEATDTQYF. CDR3 DNA sequence: TGCGCCAGCAGCCAAGAGGTGGCAGCGGGAGGTCTCGAGGCGACAGATACGCAGTATTTT.

The chain couples TRBV7-3 to TRBJ2-1, with D tentatively TRBD1 (5 bases). The V gene lost 4 bases and the J gene lost 5 bases, with 6 bases spanning the gap. The germline V gene has CDR1 SGHTA and CDR2 FQGTGA. The CDR3 is made up of 12 amino acids. DNA for the CDR3: TGTGCCAGCAGCTCGACAGACAATGAGCAGTTCTTC. This translates into CASSSTDNEQFF.

This clone was observed a handful of times. The chain recombines TRBV14 with TRBJ2-7; D may match TRBD1 or TRBD2 (5 bases each). Looked up from germline, CDR1 is SGHDN and CDR2 is FVKESK. V gave up 4 bases and J gave up 1 base, with 11 bases separating them. The CDR3 has 14 residues. As DNA, the CDR3 is TGTGCCAGCAGCCGGAGTGAGGGGTCCTACGAGCAGTACTTC. Amino acids: CASSRSEGSYEQYF.

V is TRBV5-1 and J is TRBJ2-7; D gene unclear. The CDR3 is 15 residues long. The V gene lost 3 bases and the J gene lost 1 base, with 14 bases spanning the gap. Germline-derived CDR1 and CDR2 are SGHRS and YFSETQ. CDR3 DNA sequence: TGCGCCAGCAGCTCAACCAACAACGGATCCTACGAGCAGTACTTC. Translating gives CASSSTNNGSYEQYF.

The J gene is TRBJ2-7, the V gene TRBV5-1; 13 nucleotides align to TRBD2. V lost 3 bases and J lost 5; bases outside the gene matches: 5. CDR1 and CDR2 from the germline V gene are SGHRS and YFSETQ. CDR3 length equals 15 residues. CDR3 sequence: CASSSGLAGVHEQYF. As DNA, the CDR3 is TGCGCCAGCAGCTCTGGACTAGCGGGGGTGCACGAGCAGTACTTC.

The chain uses TRBV29-1 and TRBJ1-5; tentative D call: TRBD1 (5 bases). This CDR3 is built from 13 residues. Germline CDR1 reads SQVTM; CDR2 reads ANQGSEA. V was clipped by 3 bases and J by 4 bases, with 10 bases between them. The CDR3 coding sequence is TGCAGCGTTGACGAGGGGTTTAATCAGCCCCAGCATTTT. Translation: CSVDEGFNQPQHF. Full variable domain (missing parts from reference TRBV29-1 and TRBJ1-5): SAVISQKPSRDICQRGTSLTIQCQVDSQVTMMFWYRQQPGQSLTLIATANQGSEATYESGFVIDKFPISRPNLTFSTLTVSNMSPEDSSIYLCSVDEGFNQPQHFGDGTRLSIL.

With respect to this clone: This same CDR3 is encoded by further DNA sequences in the sample. The J gene is TRBJ1-2, the V gene TRBV6-1; D ambiguous. V lost 6 bases and J 3 bases, leaving 8 bases between the germline ends. The CDR3 runs 12 residues. Germline-derived CDR1 and CDR2 are MNHNS and SASEGT. CDR3 bases: TGTGCCAGCAGGGGATGGGACTATGGCTACACCTTC. Amino acid sequence: CASRGWDYGYTF.

This clone was counted at least ten times. The chain has TRBV7-9 and TRBJ2-1; 10 nucleotides line up with TRBD2. CDR3 length equals 15 residues. Germline CDR1 SEHNR, CDR2 FQNEAQ (reference sequence). V was pared by 0 bases and J by 4 bases, with 0 bases of the junction left unmatched. CDR3 sequence: CASSLASGGYNEQFF. The CDR3 DNA reads as TGTGCCAGCAGCTTAGCTAGCGGGGGGTACAATGAGCAGTTCTTC.

The V gene is TRBV18, the J gene TRBJ2-7, with TRBD2 identical over 11 bases. The CDR3 contains 15 residues. CDR1 is KGHSH, CDR2 LQKENI, per germline. J was trimmed by 6 bases and V by 3 bases; bases with no gene match: 7. The CDR3 DNA reads as TGTGCCAGCTCACCCTCTAGCGGGGGGCTAGTCGAGCAGTACTTC. Residues: CASSPSSGGLVEQYF.

The chain is built from TRBV27 and TRBJ1-5; 8 positions match TRBD1. J gave up 5 bases and V 5 bases, and 2 bases lay outside the gene matches. There are 13 residues in the CDR3. CDR1 and CDR2 from the germline V gene are MNHEY and SMNVEV (reference sequence). The CDR3 loop reads CASSGQGYQPQHF. Written as DNA, the CDR3 is TGTGCCAGCAGTGGACAGGGCTATCAGCCCCAGCATTTT.

The rearrangement joins TRBV29-1 to TRBJ2-1; D possibly corresponds to TRBD1 (6 bases). The CDR3 is made up of 15 amino acids. The V end lost 6 bases, the J end lost 2 bases, and 17 bases lay between the germline ends. The germline V gene has CDR1 SQVTM and CDR2 ANQGSEA. The CDR3: CSVARGQFPYNEQFF. CDR3 in DNA: TGCAGCGTGGCAAGGGGACAATTCCCCTACAATGAGCAGTTCTTC.

The CDR3 DNA reads TGTGCCAGCAGCCCCCGGGACATCTACAATGAGCAGTTCTTC. Translated, it gives CASSPRDIYNEQFF. The chain links TRBV9 to TRBJ2-1; TRBD1 might be the D (6 bases). Between the trimmed V and J ends, which lost 4 bases and 3 bases, there was a span of 11 bases. The germline V gene has CDR1 SGDLS and CDR2 YYNGEE. This CDR3 is built from 14 residues.

The chain is built from TRBV7-2 and TRBJ1-5, with D perhaps matching TRBD1 (6 bases). Deletions cut 5 bases from V and 1 base from J, with 18 bases between. This CDR3 is built from 17 residues. The germline V gene encodes CDR1 SGHTA and CDR2 FQGNSA. The CDR3 DNA reads as TGTGCCAGCAGCCTTAGAGACAGGTCGGGGAGCAATCAGCCCCAGCATTTT. Encoded protein: CASSLRDRSGSNQPQHF.

As concerns this clone: Additional DNA sequences in this sample encode the identical CDR3. The chain uses TRBV29-1 and TRBJ1-5, with 7 nucleotides matching TRBD1. The CDR3 is 13 amino acids. Germline V gene data show CDR1 as SQVTM and CDR2 as ANQGSEA. The trim removed 6 bases at V and 1 base at J, leaving 3 bases unmatched. CDR3 amino acids: CSVQTGSNQPQHF. CDR3 sequence (DNA): TGCAGCGTCCAGACAGGGAGCAATCAGCCCCAGCATTTT.

The J gene is TRBJ1-2, the V gene TRBV5-4; 11 bases agree with TRBD1. Per the germline V gene, CDR1 is SGHNT and CDR2 is YYREEE (reference sequence). Losses at the gene ends were 2 bases for V and 3 bases for J; bases not matched to a gene: 3. The CDR3 is 15 amino acids. Here the CDR3 reads CASSLRTGGDYGYTF. The CDR3 nucleotides are TGTGCCAGCAGCTTACGGACAGGGGGCGACTATGGCTACACCTTC.

V and J are TRBV29-1 and TRBJ1-5; tentatively, D is TRBD1 (6 bases). This CDR3 is 13 amino acids long. Germline V gene lookup returns CDR1 SQVTM and CDR2 ANQGSEA. Trimming removed 4 bases from V and 5 bases from J, with 12 bases in between. The CDR3 coding sequence is TGCAGCGTTGTACAGGGTGGGGATCAGCCCCAGCATTTT. It yields the protein CSVVQGGDQPQHF.

This chain uses TRBV19 with TRBJ2-5; tentative D call: TRBD2 (5 bases). CDR3 length: 15 residues. Germline V gene sequence: CDR1 LNHDA, CDR2 SQIVND (reference sequence). The germline V and J ends were trimmed by 2 bases and 2 bases, with 12 bases remaining between them. The CDR3 is CASSITGMGQETQYF. The CDR3 nucleotides are TGTGCCAGTAGTATAACCGGGATGGGGCAAGAGACCCAGTACTTC.

This clone was seen more than once but under ten times. The J gene is TRBJ2-2, the V gene TRBV5-4, with 8 bases that match TRBD1. The germline V gene has CDR1 SGHNT and CDR2 YYREEE (reference sequence). The V and J ends lost 4 bases and 3 bases, in that order; junction bases with no gene match: 5. The CDR3 length is 15 residues. The CDR3 DNA is TGTGCCAGCAGCGAAGACAGGGGATACACCGGGGAGCTGTTTTTT. Protein product: CASSEDRGYTGELFF.

The chain combines TRBV15 with TRBJ2-5, with 7 nucleotides matching TRBD2. Per the germline V gene, CDR1 is LNHNV and CDR2 is YYDKDF (reference sequence). There are 14 residues in the CDR3. V shed 1 base, J shed 5 bases, and the junction held 4 bases outside the gene matches. CDR3 loop: CATSRVGGSETQYF. The CDR3 nucleotides are TGTGCCACCAGCAGAGTGGGCGGGAGTGAGACCCAGTACTTC.

The rearrangement joins TRBV6-5 to TRBJ2-7, with 9 bases that match TRBD2. There are 15 residues in the CDR3. The V gene end was trimmed by 0 bases and the J gene end by 4 bases; junction bases not matched to a gene: 4. Germline loops: CDR1 MNHEY, CDR2 SVGAGI. This CDR3 reads CASSYSRLAVYEQYF. CDR3 in DNA: TGTGCCAGCAGTTACTCCAGACTAGCGGTATACGAGCAGTACTTC.

Only one count was recorded for this clone. The chain links TRBV29-1 to TRBJ2-7; 7 positions match TRBD1. This CDR3 region has 13 residues. The V gene's germline CDR1 is SQVTM and CDR2 ANQGSEA. The V segment lost 7 bases and the J segment 4 bases; nucleotides outside the gene matches: 10. The CDR3 region has the DNA TGCAGCGCAAGCTCCGGGACAGTATACGAGCAGTACTTC. This translates into CSASSGTVYEQYF.

This clone turned up a few times. The gene calls are TRBV7-3 and TRBJ1-6; 8 bases line up with TRBD1. There are 15 residues in the CDR3. V lost 3 bases to trimming and J lost 4 bases; unmatched junction nucleotides: 2. CDR1 SGHTA and CDR2 FQGTGA come from the germline V gene. The CDR3 DNA reads TGTGCCAGCAGCTTTGACAGGGGATATAATTCACCCCTCCACTTT. It encodes CASSFDRGYNSPLHF. The full variable domain, rest sourced from reference TRBV7-3 and TRBJ1-6, is GAGVSQTPSNKVTEKGKYVELRCDPISGHTALYWYRQSLGQGPEFLIYFQGTGAADDSGLPNDRFFAVRPEGSVSTLKIQRTERGDSAVYLCASSFDRGYNSPLHFGNGTRLTVT.

V is TRBV30 and J is TRBJ2-3, with D hard to call. Looked up from germline, CDR1 is GTSNPN and CDR2 is SVGIG (reference sequence). CDR3 size: 13 residues. Trimming removed 3 bases at V and 5 bases at J, with 12 bases between. The CDR3, as DNA: TGTGCCTGGAGCGTGCTCGGCGTAGATACGCAGTATTTT. It is translated as CAWSVLGVDTQYF.

This clone was counted only a few times. The chain couples TRBV6-6 to TRBJ1-1, with TRBD1 identical over 9 bases. The length of the CDR3 is 13 residues. Germline V lookup: CDR1 MNHNY, CDR2 SVGAGI (reference sequence). The V gene end was trimmed by 7 bases and the J gene end by 1 base; junction bases not matched to a gene: 1. This chain's CDR3 is CASIQGANTEAFF. The CDR3 DNA reads TGTGCCAGCATACAGGGGGCGAACACTGAAGCTTTCTTT.

The genes are TRBV7-9 and TRBJ2-2; D ambiguous. The CDR3 has 13 amino acids. V lost 9 bases and J 3 bases, leaving 11 bases between the germline ends. Germline V gene sequence: CDR1 SEHNR, CDR2 FQNEAQ (reference sequence). The CDR3 loop reads CARGQEDTGELFF. CDR3 bases: TGTGCCAGAGGTCAAGAAGACACCGGGGAGCTGTTTTTT.

The V and J genes are TRBV5-1 and TRBJ1-2; 9 nucleotides align to TRBD1. CDR1 SGHRS and CDR2 YFSETQ come from the germline V gene. The trim removed 5 bases at V and 5 bases at J, leaving 10 bases unmatched. CDR3 length: 15 amino acids. CDR3 bases: TGCGCCAGCAGTTCGCCGGGACAGGGATTTTATGGCTACACCTTC. Amino acids: CASSSPGQGFYGYTF.

This chain uses TRBV5-1 with TRBJ1-2; D not certain. Trimming removed 0 bases at V and 4 bases at J, with 10 bases between. This CDR3 comprises 14 residues. From germline, CDR1 is SGHRS and CDR2 YFSETQ. The DNA of the CDR3 is TGCGCCAGCAGCTTGGCCGGGGAAGGCTATGGCTACACCTTC. This gives the protein CASSLAGEGYGYTF.

This clone has a handful of counts. This CDR3 reads CATRLGDQPQHF. CDR3 in DNA: TGTGCCACCAGGCTGGGGGATCAGCCCCAGCATTTT. The rearrangement joins TRBV15 to TRBJ1-5; D may be TRBD1 (5 bases). The germline CDR1 and CDR2 sequences are LNHNV and YYDKDF (reference sequence). This CDR3 comprises 12 residues. V was trimmed by 6 bases and J by 5 bases, leaving 8 bases between them.